This is a list of T cell receptor beta chains from one sample in a study of blood T cell repertoires in COVID-19. TCRdb's table, derived via immunoSEQ multiplex PCR, lists solely in-frame clones and lacks some. The sample holds 300,000 to 400,000 clones; more than 75% are singletons and the top ten take about 2.1%. Specimen: peripheral blood. These receptors were collected from a woman in her sixties or seventies with COVID-19, enrolled during active disease. Both conserved end residues are part of each CDR3. The order of the fields is V gene, J gene, clone size, CDR3 length, D gene, CDR3 DNA, CDR3 protein. A D gene is named only where the DNA matches it firmly. Only some rows state a clone size, as once, few, many or a class for expanded clones.

v_call: TRBV9
j_call: TRBJ2-2
clone_size: few
cdr3_length: 14
d_call: TRBD2
cdr3_nt: TGTGCCAGCACTACAGCGGGGGGGCCCCGGGAGCTGTTTTTT
cdr3_aa: CASTTAGGPRELFF

v_call: TRBV4-1
j_call: TRBJ1-1
clone_size: few
cdr3_length: 16
d_call: TRBD1
cdr3_nt: TGCGCCAGCAGCCCCCAGAGAGGAGGGCAGGGGGTTGAAGCTTTCTTT
cdr3_aa: CASSPQRGGQGVEAFF

v_call: TRBV24-1
j_call: TRBJ1-5
clone_size: few
cdr3_length: 14
d_call: NA
cdr3_nt: TGTGCCACCACGCGGGGCCCATACAATCAGCCCCAGCATTTT
cdr3_aa: CATTRGPYNQPQHF

v_call: TRBV28
j_call: TRBJ2-2
clone_size: NA
cdr3_length: 14
d_call: NA
cdr3_nt: TGTGCCAGCAGTTATTACACGGGGACCGGGGAGCTGTTTTTT
cdr3_aa: CASSYYTGTGELFF

v_call: TRBV27
j_call: TRBJ2-3
clone_size: NA
cdr3_length: 14
d_call: TRBD1
cdr3_nt: TGTGCCAGCCATACAGGGGTGTGGACAGATACGCAGTATTTT
cdr3_aa: CASHTGVWTDTQYF

v_call: TRBV18
j_call: TRBJ1-1
clone_size: once
cdr3_length: 12
d_call: NA
cdr3_nt: TGTGCCAGCTCACCGGGGGCAGGGCAAGCTTTCTTT
cdr3_aa: CASSPGAGQAFF

v_call: TRBV7-3
j_call: TRBJ2-3
clone_size: NA
cdr3_length: 16
d_call: NA
cdr3_nt: TGTGCCAGCAGCTTAAGTAGCACCCTCAGCACAGATACGCAGTATTTT
cdr3_aa: CASSLSSTLSTDTQYF

v_call: TRBV7-2
j_call: TRBJ1-6
clone_size: NA
cdr3_length: 14
d_call: NA
cdr3_nt: TGTGCCAGCAGCTTCATAGGGGCGGATTCACCCCTCCACTTT
cdr3_aa: CASSFIGADSPLHF

v_call: TRBV5-1
j_call: TRBJ1-2
clone_size: NA
cdr3_length: 15
d_call: NA
cdr3_nt: TGCGCCAGCAGCTCTGGGAGTTGGAACTACTATGGCTACACCTTC
cdr3_aa: CASSSGSWNYYGYTF

v_call: TRBV7-9
j_call: TRBJ2-5
clone_size: NA
cdr3_length: 14
d_call: TRBD2
cdr3_nt: TGTGCCAGCAGCTTTAGCGGGGGTGGAGAGACCCAGTACTTC
cdr3_aa: CASSFSGGGETQYF

v_call: TRBV19
j_call: TRBJ1-5
clone_size: few
cdr3_length: 13
d_call: NA
cdr3_nt: TGTGCCAGTAGTTATGGGGCTAATCAGCCCCAGCATTTT
cdr3_aa: CASSYGANQPQHF

v_call: TRBV9
j_call: TRBJ1-1
clone_size: NA
cdr3_length: 14
d_call: NA
cdr3_nt: TGTGCCAGCAGCGTTGATTCGGTGAACACTGAAGCTTTCTTT
cdr3_aa: CASSVDSVNTEAFF

v_call: TRBV5-4
j_call: TRBJ2-5
clone_size: NA
cdr3_length: 15
d_call: TRBD2
cdr3_nt: TGTGCCAGCAGCTTTCCGACTAGCGGGAAAGAGACCCAGTACTTC
cdr3_aa: CASSFPTSGKETQYF

v_call: TRBV24-1
j_call: TRBJ2-7
clone_size: NA
cdr3_length: 15
d_call: NA
cdr3_nt: TGTGCCACCAGTGATAGTAGACAGAGAAGTTACGAGCAGTACTTC
cdr3_aa: CATSDSRQRSYEQYF

v_call: TRBV27
j_call: TRBJ1-5
clone_size: few
cdr3_length: 14
d_call: NA
cdr3_nt: TGTGCCAGCAGGCGGCAAGGAATCAATCAGCCCCAGCATTTT
cdr3_aa: CASRRQGINQPQHF

v_call: TRBV30
j_call: TRBJ2-2
clone_size: NA
cdr3_length: 13
d_call: NA
cdr3_nt: TGTGCCTGGAGTGTAATCTCCACCGGGGAGCTGTTTTTT
cdr3_aa: CAWSVISTGELFF